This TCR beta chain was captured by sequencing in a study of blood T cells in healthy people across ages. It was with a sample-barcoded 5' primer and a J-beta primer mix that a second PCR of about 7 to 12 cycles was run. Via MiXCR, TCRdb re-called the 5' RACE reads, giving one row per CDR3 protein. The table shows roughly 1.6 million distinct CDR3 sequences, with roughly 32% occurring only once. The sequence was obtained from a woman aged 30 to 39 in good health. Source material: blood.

This CDR3 reads CASSPQGSANEKLFF. CDR3 sequence (DNA): TGTGCCAGCAGTCCACAGGGATCTGCTAATGAAAAACTGTTTTTT. J is TRBJ1-4 and V is TRBV6-6; TRBD1 is a possible D gene (6 bases). Germline loops: CDR1 MNHNY, CDR2 SVGAGI (reference sequence). V dropped 5 bases and J dropped 3 bases, with 13 bases sitting between them. The CDR3 consists of 15 residues.